The 20 T cell receptor beta chains below all came from one sample that was sequenced in a study of type 1 regulatory T cells. TCRdb called the reads again in MiXCR, with one record for every CDR3 protein. The sample includes around 88,000 distinct CDR3 sequences, 25% to 40% of them seen just once. The sample comprised CD4+ T cells, either the whole sample or a sorted fraction (not recorded which). Receptors were obtained from a human donor in good health.

The genes are TRBV12-3 or TRBV12-4 and TRBJ2-5; 8 nucleotides align to TRBD1. V lost 2 bases to trimming and J lost 2 bases; unmatched junction nucleotides: 4. This CDR3 spans 15 amino acids. CDR3 in amino acids: CASSLNRGRQETQYF. The CDR3 DNA follows: TGTGCCAGCAGTTTAAACAGGGGGAGACAAGAGACCCAGTACTTC.

On this clonotype: One junction end disagrees with the germline gene, perhaps due to a read error. The chain is built from TRBV5-6 and TRBJ1-5, with a tentative D call TRBD1 (5 bases). Germline V CDR1 and CDR2: SGHDT, YYEEEE. This CDR3 has 13 residues. CDR3 bases: TGTGCCGGCAGCCTAAACCGGGACCCGCCCCAGCATTTT. It is translated as CAGSLNRDPPQHF.

The rearrangement links TRBV24-1 to TRBJ2-3, with D possibly called TRBD1 or TRBD2 (5 bases each). This CDR3 contains 14 residues. CDR1 and CDR2 (germline): KGHDR, SFDVKD. Trimming removed 10 bases at V and 0 bases at J, with 13 bases between. CDR3 nucleotides: TGTGCCACGTCGGGGACCCAAAGCACAGATACGCAGTATTTT. Protein sequence: CATSGTQSTDTQYF.

This clonotype appeared a few times. This chain connects TRBV18 to TRBJ2-1; maybe TRBD1 (7 bases). V was trimmed by 3 bases and J by 7 bases, leaving 22 bases between them. This CDR3 has 17 amino acids. CDR1 KGHSH and CDR2 LQKENI come from the germline V gene. CDR3 loop: CASSPPRGTVGGNEQFF. DNA for the CDR3: TGTGCCAGCTCACCTCCCCGCGGGACAGTCGGCGGGAATGAGCAGTTCTTC.

This clonotype has a handful of counts. The rearrangement uses TRBV5-1 and TRBJ2-7; 7 bases align to TRBD2. Trimming cost V 6 bases and J 1 base; bases outside gene matches: 7. From germline, CDR1 is SGHRS and CDR2 YFSETQ. The CDR3 loop spans 14 amino acids. The CDR3 sequence is CASTPDSGSYEQYF. DNA of the CDR3: TGCGCCAGCACTCCGGATAGCGGGTCCTACGAGCAGTACTTC.

The DNA of the CDR3 is TGTGCCAGCTCACCACTCGGGCGGGCGCAGGTTACACATACGCAGTATTTT. Translating gives CASSPLGRAQVTHTQYF. The V and J genes are TRBV18 and TRBJ2-3; D is possibly TRBD2 (5 bases). This CDR3 region has 17 residues. Trimming pared 1 base from V and 7 bases from J, leaving 21 bases between. Germline loops: CDR1 KGHSH, CDR2 LQKENI.

The chain employs TRBV19 and TRBJ1-2; D call uncertain. The CDR3 length is 13 residues. Per germline, CDR1 LNHDA and CDR2 SQIVND (reference sequence). V lost 3 bases to trimming and J lost 6 bases, with 11 bases between them. DNA of the CDR3: TGTGCCAGTAGTATGAACCAAGACCATGGCTACACCTTC. It yields the protein CASSMNQDHGYTF.

The chain carries TRBV7-2 and TRBJ2-3; D may be TRBD1 or TRBD2 (7 bases each). The CDR3 length is 17 residues. V was trimmed by 1 base and J by 2 bases, leaving 16 bases between them. In germline, CDR1 is SGHTA, CDR2 FQGNSA. The CDR3 DNA reads TGTGCCAGCAGCTTAGAGGGAGGGGGACAGCCCACAGATACGCAGTATTTT. It is translated as CASSLEGGGQPTDTQYF.

The chain is built from TRBV18 and TRBJ1-2, with a tentative D call TRBD1 (6 bases). Germline V CDR1 and CDR2: KGHSH, LQKENI. V gave up 6 bases and J gave up 7 bases, with 18 bases separating them. This CDR3 is 14 amino acids long. CDR3 in amino acids: CASSLEIQGRGYTF. As DNA, the CDR3 is TGTGCCAGCTCCTTAGAAATACAGGGTCGTGGCTACACCTTC. Combining the CDR3 with reference TRBV18 and TRBJ1-2 gives the whole variable domain NAGVMQNPRHLVRRRGQEARLRCSPMKGHSHVYWYRQLPEEGLKFMVYLQKENIIDESGMPKERFSAEFPKEGPSILRIQQVVRGDSAAYFCASSLEIQGRGYTFGSGTRLTVV.

The table lists this clonotype with a few counts. The gene calls are TRBV5-1 and TRBJ1-5; maybe TRBD1 (6 bases). The CDR3 sequence is 15 residues long. The germline V gene has CDR1 SGHRS and CDR2 YFSETQ. V lost 5 bases and J lost 4, with 16 bases in between. The CDR3 protein is CASRKTGGINQPQHF. CDR3 sequence (DNA): TGCGCCAGCAGAAAGACAGGAGGTATTAATCAGCCCCAGCATTTT.

This clonotype occurred a few times. This rearrangement joins TRBV5-4 to TRBJ1-2, with D hard to call. The CDR3 has 14 residues. Germline values: CDR1 SGHNT, CDR2 YYREEE (reference sequence). Trimming took 2 bases from V and 4 from J, leaving 12 bases between them. CDR3 in amino acids: CASSLVGRSYGYTF. The CDR3 DNA follows: TGTGCCAGCAGCTTAGTGGGCCGGAGCTATGGCTACACCTTC.

V is TRBV5-1 and J is TRBJ2-7, with 7 bases lining up with TRBD1. The germline gives CDR1 SGHRS, CDR2 YFSETQ. The CDR3 is 18 amino acids. Trimming cost V 4 bases and J 5 bases; bases outside gene matches: 21. CDR3 DNA sequence: TGCGCCAGCAGCGCGGACCTCGGGTCAGGGGGTTTTAGGGACGAGCAGTACTTC. This codes for CASSADLGSGGFRDEQYF.

The rearrangement joins TRBV5-5 to TRBJ2-6; D might be TRBD2 (6 bases). This CDR3 spans 18 amino acids. V lost 7 bases and J 3 bases, leaving 23 bases between the germline ends. Germline V gives CDR1 SGHKS, CDR2 YYEKEE (reference sequence). The CDR3 protein is CASAVQGLLQNGANVLTF. The CDR3 coding sequence is TGTGCCAGCGCGGTTCAGGGACTCCTGCAGAATGGGGCCAACGTCCTGACTTTC.

The chain recombines TRBV27 with TRBJ2-3; D is unclear. Per germline, CDR1 MNHEY and CDR2 SMNVEV (reference sequence). The V and J ends lost 6 bases and 5 bases respectively, with 12 bases between them. The CDR3 length is 13 residues. The CDR3, as DNA: TGTGCCAGCAGACGAAATTCTCAAGATACGCAGTATTTT. It codes for CASRRNSQDTQYF.

This clonotype was seen more than once but under ten times. DNA of the CDR3: TGTGCCACCAGGACAGGTGGTGGCGATACGCAGTATTTT. Amino acids: CATRTGGGDTQYF. The chain links TRBV24-1 to TRBJ2-3; D possibly corresponds to TRBD1 (6 bases). The V gene lost 7 bases and the J gene lost 6 bases, with 13 bases spanning the gap. Looked up from germline, CDR1 is KGHDR and CDR2 is SFDVKD. The CDR3 has 13 amino acids.

V usage is TRBV7-2 and J usage is TRBJ2-3; 12 bases align to TRBD2. The V and J ends lost 5 bases and 2 bases, in that order; junction bases with no gene match: 5. The V gene's germline CDR1 is SGHTA and CDR2 FQGNSA. The CDR3 loop spans 16 amino acids. The CDR3 nucleotides are TGTGCCAGCAGCCTCGGACTAGCGGGAACCACAGATACGCAGTATTTT. Translated: CASSLGLAGTTDTQYF.

The chain employs TRBV5-1 and TRBJ2-2, with 7 bases lining up with TRBD2. This CDR3 contains 15 residues. Per the germline V gene, CDR1 is SGHRS and CDR2 is YFSETQ. V gave up 7 bases and J gave up 1 base; unmatched junction bases: 7. The CDR3 sequence is CASRLPSGNTGELFF. CDR3 DNA sequence: TGCGCCAGCCGATTACCTAGCGGGAACACCGGGGAGCTGTTTTTT. The variable domain in full, completed from reference TRBV5-1 and TRBJ2-2, reads KAGVTQTPRYLIKTRGQQVTLSCSPISGHRSVSWYQQTPGQGLQFLFEYFSETQRNKGNFPGRFSGRQFSNSRSEMNVSTLELGDSALYLCASRLPSGNTGELFFGEGSRLTVL.

This chain links TRBV20-1 with TRBJ2-2; a weak D match, TRBD2 (5 bases). V was cut by 5 bases and J by 4 bases, with 11 bases left in between. This CDR3 contains 13 residues. The germline CDR1 and CDR2 sequences are DFQATT and SNEGSKA (reference sequence). The CDR3 DNA reads TGCAGTGCTGGCTCCGGACTCACCGGGGAGCTGTTTTTT. Its protein product is CSAGSGLTGELFF.

The chain links TRBV6-5 to TRBJ2-6; weak D call: TRBD1 (5 bases). Germline CDR1 and CDR2: MNHEY and SVGAGI. V dropped 1 base and J dropped 2 bases, with 9 bases sitting between them. The CDR3 totals 16 residues. The CDR3 sequence: CASSYLRGPGANVLTF. Written as DNA, the CDR3 is TGTGCCAGCAGTTACTTAAGGGGTCCTGGGGCCAACGTCCTGACTTTC.

This clonotype was counted between two and nine times. DNA for the CDR3: TGCGCCAGCATTGGGGAGGAGACCCAGTACTTC. Its translation is CASIGEETQYF. The genes are TRBV5-1 and TRBJ2-5, with a tentative D call TRBD2 (5 bases). Germline V gene sequence: CDR1 SGHRS, CDR2 YFSETQ. Trimming stripped 6 bases from V and 5 bases from J, with 8 bases between. The CDR3 length is 11 residues.